This T cell receptor beta chain was recorded in a study of blood T cells in healthy people across ages. For the second PCR, which ran for about 7 to 11 cycles, a sample-barcoded 5' primer and a J-beta primer mix were used. Via MiXCR, TCRdb re-called the 5' RACE reads, giving one row per CDR3 protein. The sample lists more than 1,000,000 distinct CDR3 sequences, around 27% seen once, with around 0.75% in the top ten. These data also formed part of another study, on T cells of mothers and their children.

This sequence originates from a girl aged 2-10 years in good health. Material: blood.

The CDR3 DNA reads TGTGCCAGCAGTGCCACAGGGGAGGAAGATACGCAGTATTTT. Amino acids: CASSATGEEDTQYF. The chain recombines TRBV12-3 or TRBV12-4 with TRBJ2-3, with TRBD1 as a possible D gene (7 bases). The V gene lost 5 bases and the J gene lost 5 bases, with 14 bases spanning the gap. The CDR3 runs 14 residues.